These 14 T cell receptor beta chains share one sample of origin, sequenced in a study of response to subunit inactivated influenza vaccine. One entry per CDR3 protein results from TCRdb running MiXCR on the RT-PCR reads. The table shows about 240,000 distinct CDR3 sequences, with 10% to 15% occurring only once. The source material was non-naive T cells sorted from PBMCs, sampled 14 to 15 days before vaccination. Receptor source: a man in his forties or fifties who received an inactivated influenza vaccine.

This clonotype showed up many times. The V and J genes are TRBV5-1 and TRBJ2-7; perhaps TRBD1 as D (6 bases). V lost 3 bases, J lost 6 bases, and 13 bases lay in between. CDR1 is SGHRS, CDR2 YFSETQ, per germline. This CDR3 comprises 13 residues. CDR3 coding DNA: TGCGCCAGCAGCTATACGGACAGATCCGAGCAGTACTTC. This sequence encodes CASSYTDRSEQYF.

This clonotype was seen repeatedly, ten times or more. This sequence joins TRBV27 and TRBJ2-5; 10 nucleotides match TRBD2. The V gene's germline CDR1 is MNHEY and CDR2 SMNVEV (reference sequence). CDR3 size: 16 residues. Losses at the gene ends were 5 bases for V and 7 bases for J; bases not matched to a gene: 13. CDR3: CASSRASGGPVGTQYF. The CDR3 DNA sequence: TGTGCCAGCAGTCGCGCTAGCGGGGGCCCGGTAGGGACCCAGTACTTC.

This CDR3 is CSARDLAGRGPEAFF. Written as DNA, the CDR3 is TGCAGTGCTAGAGATCTGGCAGGCAGAGGACCTGAAGCTTTCTTT. The V and J genes are TRBV20-1 and TRBJ1-1; D is uncertain. Per the germline V gene, CDR1 is DFQATT and CDR2 is SNEGSKA (reference sequence). This CDR3 spans 15 amino acids. V was trimmed by 0 bases and J by 6 bases, leaving 17 bases between them.

The chain has TRBV7-2 and TRBJ2-5; 9 bases agree with TRBD2. Germline lookup yields CDR1 SGHTA and CDR2 FQGNSA. The trim removed 1 base at V and 2 bases at J, leaving 5 bases unmatched. The length of the CDR3 is 16 residues. CDR3 coding DNA: TGTGCCAGCAGCTTAGAAACTCTAGCGGGACAAGAGACCCAGTACTTC. Translated, it gives CASSLETLAGQETQYF.

The table lists this clonotype with many counts. The chain recombines TRBV28 with TRBJ2-7, with unresolved D. The germline V and J ends were trimmed by 6 bases and 1 base, with 13 bases remaining between them. The CDR3 loop spans 14 amino acids. The germline V gene has CDR1 MDHEN and CDR2 SYDVKM. In nucleotides, the CDR3 is TGTGCCAGCAGACACTGGACGGATTCCTACGAGCAGTACTTC. Translating it yields CASRHWTDSYEQYF.

This clonotype was seen a few times. The V call is TRBV5-1, the J call TRBJ1-1; no clear D. V lost 0 bases and J lost 6, with 15 bases in between. There are 15 residues in the CDR3. CDR1 and CDR2 from the germline V gene are SGHRS and YFSETQ. The CDR3 DNA reads TGCGCCAGCAGCTTGGGGCGGGCAAGAGGCTCTGAAGCTTTCTTT. This translates into CASSLGRARGSEAFF.

Many counts were recorded for this clonotype. The chain couples TRBV12-3 or TRBV12-4 to TRBJ2-3; 8 bases align to TRBD1. The CDR3 runs 15 residues. Germline trimming cut 6 bases from V and 2 bases from J; bases unmatched to any gene: 7. CDR3: CASRETGGTTDTQYF. In DNA form, the CDR3 reads TGTGCCAGCAGGGAAACAGGGGGTACCACAGATACGCAGTATTTT.

The rearrangement links TRBV6-1 to TRBJ2-1; D call uncertain. CDR1 is MNHNS and CDR2 is SASEGT in the germline V gene. Trimming cost V 8 bases and J 5 bases, with 16 bases left between them. CDR3 length: 14 amino acids. The CDR3 here is CASSYARRDNEQFF. The CDR3, as DNA: TGTGCCAGCTCCTACGCGAGGCGCGACAATGAGCAGTTCTTC.

This clonotype was detected a few times. The chain joins TRBV20-1 to TRBJ2-5; perhaps TRBD1 as D (6 bases). The CDR3 has 14 residues. Trimming stripped 6 bases from V and 4 bases from J, with 18 bases between. Germline CDR1 is DFQATT and CDR2 is SNEGSKA (reference sequence). The chain's CDR3 is CSAPRGGSGETQYF. The CDR3 bases are TGCAGTGCCCCCAGGGGCGGTTCTGGAGAGACCCAGTACTTC.

The gene calls are TRBV6-1 and TRBJ1-2; D is undetermined. This CDR3 is built from 15 residues. The germline CDR1 and CDR2 sequences are MNHNS and SASEGT. With 4 bases removed from V and 0 bases from J, the gap between germline ends came to 12 bases. The chain's CDR3 is CASSGETVPNYGYTF. CDR3 nucleotides: TGTGCCAGCAGTGGAGAGACGGTTCCTAACTATGGCTACACCTTC.

This clonotype was seen a few times. The genes are TRBV6-2 or TRBV6-3 and TRBJ2-2; D call uncertain. Looked up from germline, CDR1 is MNHEY and CDR2 is SVGEGT. The CDR3 spans 15 residues. Deletions cut 0 bases from V and 6 bases from J, with 11 bases between. The CDR3 nucleotides read TGTGCCAGCAGTTACTCACGGCAGGCTGCCGGGGAGCTGTTTTTT. It is translated as CASSYSRQAAGELFF.

This clonotype was observed a handful of times. The rearrangement uses TRBV5-1 and TRBJ2-1, with D unresolved. Germline V gene sequence: CDR1 SGHRS, CDR2 YFSETQ. This CDR3 comprises 16 residues. The V end lost 4 bases, the J end lost 0 bases, and 14 bases lay between the germline ends. In DNA, the CDR3 is TGCGCCAGCAGCACCATGACCGGTAGCTCCTACAATGAGCAGTTCTTC. Protein: CASSTMTGSSYNEQFF.

This clonotype was counted many times. The chain has TRBV4-1 and TRBJ1-1; no reliable D call. The CDR3 covers 14 residues. Germline CDR1 MGHRA, CDR2 YSYEKL. Deletions cut 0 bases from V and 1 base from J, with 6 bases between. CDR3 DNA sequence: TGCGCCAGCAGCCAAGATCGACAGAACACTGAAGCTTTCTTT. Its translation is CASSQDRQNTEAFF.

The chain uses TRBV29-1 and TRBJ2-3; D may match TRBD1 or TRBD2 (5 bases each). The CDR3 totals 11 residues. The V gene lost 0 bases and the J gene lost 8 bases, with 6 bases spanning the gap. The V gene's germline CDR1 is SQVTM and CDR2 ANQGSEA. The CDR3 sequence is CSVEEGTTQYF. In nucleotides, the CDR3 is TGCAGCGTTGAAGAGGGGACTACGCAGTATTTT.